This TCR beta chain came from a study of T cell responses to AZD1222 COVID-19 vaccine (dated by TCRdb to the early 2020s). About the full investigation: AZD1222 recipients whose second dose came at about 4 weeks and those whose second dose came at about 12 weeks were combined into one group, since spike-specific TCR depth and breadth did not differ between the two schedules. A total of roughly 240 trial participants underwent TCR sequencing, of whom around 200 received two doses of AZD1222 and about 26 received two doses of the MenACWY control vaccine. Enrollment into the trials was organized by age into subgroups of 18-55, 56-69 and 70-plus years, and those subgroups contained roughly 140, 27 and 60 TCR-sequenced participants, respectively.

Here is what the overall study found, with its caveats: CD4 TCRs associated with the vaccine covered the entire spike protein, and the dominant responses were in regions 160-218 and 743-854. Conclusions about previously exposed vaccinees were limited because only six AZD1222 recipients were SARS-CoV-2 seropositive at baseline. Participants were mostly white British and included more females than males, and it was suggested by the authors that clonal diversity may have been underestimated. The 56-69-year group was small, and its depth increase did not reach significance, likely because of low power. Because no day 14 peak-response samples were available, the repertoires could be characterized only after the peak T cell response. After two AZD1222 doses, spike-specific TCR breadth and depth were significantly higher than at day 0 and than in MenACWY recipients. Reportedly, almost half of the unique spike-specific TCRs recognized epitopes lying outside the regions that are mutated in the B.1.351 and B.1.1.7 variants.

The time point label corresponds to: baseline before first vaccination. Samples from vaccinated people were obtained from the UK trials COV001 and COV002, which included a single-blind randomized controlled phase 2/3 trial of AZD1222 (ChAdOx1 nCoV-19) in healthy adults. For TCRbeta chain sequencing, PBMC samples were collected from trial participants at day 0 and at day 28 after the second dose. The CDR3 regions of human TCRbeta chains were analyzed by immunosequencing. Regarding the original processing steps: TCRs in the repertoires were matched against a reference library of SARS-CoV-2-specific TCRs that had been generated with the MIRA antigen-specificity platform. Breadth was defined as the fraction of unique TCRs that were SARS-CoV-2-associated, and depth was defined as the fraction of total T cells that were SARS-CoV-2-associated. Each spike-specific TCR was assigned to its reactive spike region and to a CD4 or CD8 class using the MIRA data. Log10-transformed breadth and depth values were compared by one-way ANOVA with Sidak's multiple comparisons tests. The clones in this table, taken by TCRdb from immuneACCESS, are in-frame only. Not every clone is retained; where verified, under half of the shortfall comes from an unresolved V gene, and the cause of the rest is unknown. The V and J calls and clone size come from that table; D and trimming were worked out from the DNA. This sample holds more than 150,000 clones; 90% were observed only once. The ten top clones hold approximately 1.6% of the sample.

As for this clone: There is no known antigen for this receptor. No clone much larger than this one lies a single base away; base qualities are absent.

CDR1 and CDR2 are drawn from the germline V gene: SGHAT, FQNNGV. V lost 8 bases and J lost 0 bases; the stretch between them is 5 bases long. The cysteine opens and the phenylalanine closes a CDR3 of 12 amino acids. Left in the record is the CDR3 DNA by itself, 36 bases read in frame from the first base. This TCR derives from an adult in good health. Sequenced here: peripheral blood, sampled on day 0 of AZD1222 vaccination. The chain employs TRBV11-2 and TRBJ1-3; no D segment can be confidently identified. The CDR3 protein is CASQSSGNTIYF. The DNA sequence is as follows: TGTGCCAGCCAGAGCTCTGGAAACACCATATATTTT.